This TCR beta chain was identified during a study of T cell repertoires in cytomegalovirus infection. In the study overall: Public TCR beta signatures indicated both CMV infection and matching HLA type.

This clonotype has a handful of counts. The antigen remains undetermined. TCRdb itself ran the reads through MiXCR, one entry per CDR3 protein. The sample comprises roughly 640,000 distinct CDR3 sequences, roughly a quarter of which are singletons, and around 7.6% rests with the top ten. Findings and limits, study-wide: Cumulated frequencies of public TCR beta families served to identify carriers of CMV plus the relevant HLA. HLA-C-restricted TCR beta clonotypes specific for CMV led the ex vivo response.

The origin of this receptor is a human donor in good health (CMV status not recorded). Some clones in this sample may be carry-over from other donors' samples. Sequenced input: CD8+ T cells from PBMCs.

The CDR3 DNA reads as TGTGCCAGCAGAGGAGGGGGGATCCAAGAGACCCAGTACTTC. Its protein is CASRGGGIQETQYF. This chain joins TRBV7-6 and TRBJ2-5; possibly TRBD1 or TRBD2 for D (6 bases each). CDR1 is SGHVS and CDR2 is FNYEAQ in the germline V gene. With 6 bases removed from V and 1 base from J, the gap between germline ends came to 12 bases. The CDR3 is 14 amino acids.